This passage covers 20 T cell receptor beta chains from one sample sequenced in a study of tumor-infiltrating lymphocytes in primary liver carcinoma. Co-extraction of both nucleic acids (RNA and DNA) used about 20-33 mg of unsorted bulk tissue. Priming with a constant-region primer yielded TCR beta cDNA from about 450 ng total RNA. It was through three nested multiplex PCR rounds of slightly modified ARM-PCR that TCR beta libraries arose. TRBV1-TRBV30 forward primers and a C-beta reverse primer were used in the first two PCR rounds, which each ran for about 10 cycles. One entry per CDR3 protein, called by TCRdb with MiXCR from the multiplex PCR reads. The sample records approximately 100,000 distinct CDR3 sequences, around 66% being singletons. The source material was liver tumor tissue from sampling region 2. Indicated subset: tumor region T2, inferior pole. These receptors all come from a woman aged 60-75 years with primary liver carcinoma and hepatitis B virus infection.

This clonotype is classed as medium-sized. Here the CDR3 DNA reads TGTGCCAGCAACTCTTATGGAAAAAACATTCAGTACTTC. It is translated as CASNSYGKNIQYF. The gene calls are TRBV11-2 and TRBJ2-4; D remains ambiguous. Trimming took off 7 bases at V and 4 bases at J, with 11 bases between the two ends. This CDR3 is built from 13 residues. From germline, CDR1 is SGHAT and CDR2 FQNNGV. The full variable domain, rest sourced from reference TRBV11-2 and TRBJ2-4, is EAGVAQSPRYKIIEKRQSVAFWCNPISGHATLYWYQQILGQGPKLLIQFQNNGVVDDSQLPKDRFSAERLKGVDSTLKIQPAKLEDSAVYLCASNSYGKNIQYFGAGTRLSVL.

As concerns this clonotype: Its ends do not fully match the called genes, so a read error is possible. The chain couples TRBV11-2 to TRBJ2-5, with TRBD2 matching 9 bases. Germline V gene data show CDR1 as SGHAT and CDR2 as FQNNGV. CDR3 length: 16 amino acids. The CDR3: CANNYSRGSGRETQHF. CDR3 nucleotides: TGTGCCAACAACTACTCCCGTGGTAGCGGGAGAGAGACCCAGCACTTC.

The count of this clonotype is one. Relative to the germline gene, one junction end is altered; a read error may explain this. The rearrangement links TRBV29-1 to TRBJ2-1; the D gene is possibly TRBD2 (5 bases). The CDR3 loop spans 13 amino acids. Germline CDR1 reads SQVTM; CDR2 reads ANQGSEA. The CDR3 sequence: CSVGAAASNEQLF. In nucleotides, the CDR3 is TGCAGCGTTGGGGCAGCGGCATCAAATGAGCAGCTCTTC.

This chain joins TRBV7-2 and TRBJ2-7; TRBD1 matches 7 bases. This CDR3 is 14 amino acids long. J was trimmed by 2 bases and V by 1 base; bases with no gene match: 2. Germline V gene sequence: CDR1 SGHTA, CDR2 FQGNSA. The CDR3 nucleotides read TGTGCCAGCAGCTTAGGTGGGACAGCCTACGAGCAGTACTTC. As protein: CASSLGGTAYEQYF.

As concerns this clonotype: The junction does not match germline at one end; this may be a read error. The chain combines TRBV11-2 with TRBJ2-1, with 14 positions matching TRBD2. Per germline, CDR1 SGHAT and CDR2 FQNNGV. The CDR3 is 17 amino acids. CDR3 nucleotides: TGTACCAGCAGCAGGAGACTAGCGGGAGGGCCGGGGGATGAGCAGACCTTC. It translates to CTSSRRLAGGPGDEQTF.

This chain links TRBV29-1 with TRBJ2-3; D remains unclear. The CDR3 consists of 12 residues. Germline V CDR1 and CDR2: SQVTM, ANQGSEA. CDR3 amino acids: CGIVDNTDTQYF. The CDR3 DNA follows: TGCGGCATCGTAGACAACACAGATACGCAGTATTTT.

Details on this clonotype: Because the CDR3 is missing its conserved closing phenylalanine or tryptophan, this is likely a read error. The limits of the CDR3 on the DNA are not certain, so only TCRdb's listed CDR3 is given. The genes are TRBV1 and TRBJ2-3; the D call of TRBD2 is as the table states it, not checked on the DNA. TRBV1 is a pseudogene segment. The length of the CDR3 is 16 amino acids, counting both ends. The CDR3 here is CTSSIGLASFTDAQYL.

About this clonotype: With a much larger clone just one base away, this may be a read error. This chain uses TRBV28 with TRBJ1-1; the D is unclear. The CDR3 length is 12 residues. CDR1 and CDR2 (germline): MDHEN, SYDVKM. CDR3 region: CANSNPNTEAFF. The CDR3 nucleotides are TGTGCCAACAGTAACCCGAACACTGAAGCTTTCTTT. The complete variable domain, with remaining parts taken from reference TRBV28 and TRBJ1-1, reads DVKVTQSSRYLVKRTGEKVFLECVQDMDHENMFWYRQDPGLGLRLIYFSYDVKMKEKGDIPEGYSVSREKKERFSLILESASTNQTSMYLCANSNPNTEAFFGQGTRLTVV.

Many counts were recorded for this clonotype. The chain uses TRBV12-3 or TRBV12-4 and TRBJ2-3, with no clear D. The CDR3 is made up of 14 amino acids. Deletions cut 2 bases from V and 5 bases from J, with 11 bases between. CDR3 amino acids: CASSLWEGRDTQYF. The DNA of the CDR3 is TGTGCCAGCAGTTTATGGGAAGGAAGAGATACGCAGTATTTT.

CDR3: CSVEGQEGDTQYF. The DNA of the CDR3 is TGCAGCGTTGAAGGGCAGGAAGGTGATACGCAGTATTTT. The chain carries TRBV29-1 and TRBJ2-3, with D hard to call. CDR1 and CDR2 from the germline V gene are SQVTM and ANQGSEA. V lost 1 base and J lost 6, with 11 bases in between. This CDR3 contains 13 residues.

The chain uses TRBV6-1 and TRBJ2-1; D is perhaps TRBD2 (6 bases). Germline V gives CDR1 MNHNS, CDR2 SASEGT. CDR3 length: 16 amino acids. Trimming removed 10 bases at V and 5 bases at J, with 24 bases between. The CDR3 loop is CATRRGIAATHNEQFF. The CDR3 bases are TGTGCCACTCGTCGGGGGATCGCGGCGACCCACAATGAGCAGTTCTTC.

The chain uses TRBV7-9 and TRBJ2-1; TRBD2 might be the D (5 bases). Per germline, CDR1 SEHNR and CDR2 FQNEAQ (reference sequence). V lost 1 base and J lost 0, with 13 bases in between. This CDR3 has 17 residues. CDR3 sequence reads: CASSLGSSGASYNEQFF. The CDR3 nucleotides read TGTGCCAGCAGCTTAGGCTCCAGCGGAGCCTCCTACAATGAGCAGTTCTTC.

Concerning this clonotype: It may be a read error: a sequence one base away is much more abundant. The DNA for the CDR3 is TGTGCCAGCAGCTCGGGGACTAGCGGCAAGGCCCAGTACTTC. Translation gives CASSSGTSGKAQYF. The chain recombines TRBV13 with TRBJ2-5, with 11 bases lining up with TRBD2. Looked up from germline, CDR1 is PRHDT and CDR2 is FYEKMQ (reference sequence). The CDR3 has 14 amino acids. J was trimmed by 9 bases and V by 4 bases; bases with no gene match: 7.

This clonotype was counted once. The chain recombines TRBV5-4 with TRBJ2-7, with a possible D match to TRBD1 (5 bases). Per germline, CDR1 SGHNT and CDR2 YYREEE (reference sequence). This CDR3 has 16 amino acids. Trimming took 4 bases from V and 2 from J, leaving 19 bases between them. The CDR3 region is CASSPRGRDRAYEQYF. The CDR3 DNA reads TGTGCCAGCAGCCCCCGCGGACGTGACAGAGCCTACGAGCAGTACTTC.

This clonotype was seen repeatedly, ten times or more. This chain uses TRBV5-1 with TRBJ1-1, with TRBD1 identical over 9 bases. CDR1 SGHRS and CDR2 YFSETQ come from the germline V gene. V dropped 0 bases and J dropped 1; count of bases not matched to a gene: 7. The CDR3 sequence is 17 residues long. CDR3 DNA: TGCGCCAGCAGCTTGGGGAACAGGGGGCTGGGGAACACTGAAGCTTTCTTT. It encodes CASSLGNRGLGNTEAFF.

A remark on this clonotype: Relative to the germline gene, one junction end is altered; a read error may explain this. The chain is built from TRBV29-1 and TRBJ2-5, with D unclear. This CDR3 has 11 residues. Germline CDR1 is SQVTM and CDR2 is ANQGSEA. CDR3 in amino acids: CGVDFGETQYF. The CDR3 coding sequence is TGCGGCGTCGATTTCGGGGAGACCCAGTACTTC.

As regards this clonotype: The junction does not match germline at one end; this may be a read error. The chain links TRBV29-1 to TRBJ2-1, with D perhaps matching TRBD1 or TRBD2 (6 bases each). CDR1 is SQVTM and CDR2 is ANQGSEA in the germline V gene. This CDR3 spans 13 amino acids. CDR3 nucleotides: TGCAGCGTTCGGGGGCTCAGGGTAAATGGGCAGTCCTTC. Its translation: CSVRGLRVNGQSF.

In DNA, the CDR3 is TGTGCCAGCAGCTTAGCCGGGACAACGAACACCGGGGAGCTGTTTTTT. This sequence encodes CASSLAGTTNTGELFF. The chain uses TRBV7-2 and TRBJ2-2; D perhaps matches TRBD1 (6 bases). Germline CDR1 and CDR2: SGHTA and FQGNSA. Trimming shortened V by 0 bases and J by 0 bases, and 8 bases separated the two germline ends. The CDR3 spans 16 residues. Using reference TRBV7-2 and TRBJ2-2 for the parts outside the CDR3, the full variable domain is GAGVSQSPSNKVTEKGKDVELRCDPISGHTALYWYRQSLGQGLEFLIYFQGNSAPDKSGLPSDRFSAERTGGSVSTLTIQRTQQEDSAVYLCASSLAGTTNTGELFFGEGSRLTVL.

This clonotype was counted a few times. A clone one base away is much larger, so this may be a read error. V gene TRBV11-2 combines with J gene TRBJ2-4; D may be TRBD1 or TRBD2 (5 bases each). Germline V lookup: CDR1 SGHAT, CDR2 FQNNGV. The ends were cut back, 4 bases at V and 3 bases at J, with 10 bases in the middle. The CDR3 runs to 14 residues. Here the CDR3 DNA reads TGTGCCAGCAGCTCCTGGGGGATCAAAAACATTCAGTACTTC. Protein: CASSSWGIKNIQYF.

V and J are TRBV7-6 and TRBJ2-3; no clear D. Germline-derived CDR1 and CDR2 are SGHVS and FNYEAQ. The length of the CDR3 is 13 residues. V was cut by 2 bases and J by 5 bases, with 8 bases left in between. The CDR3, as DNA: TGTGCCAGCAGCTTAATAGAGTTAGATACGCAGTATTTT. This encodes CASSLIELDTQYF.